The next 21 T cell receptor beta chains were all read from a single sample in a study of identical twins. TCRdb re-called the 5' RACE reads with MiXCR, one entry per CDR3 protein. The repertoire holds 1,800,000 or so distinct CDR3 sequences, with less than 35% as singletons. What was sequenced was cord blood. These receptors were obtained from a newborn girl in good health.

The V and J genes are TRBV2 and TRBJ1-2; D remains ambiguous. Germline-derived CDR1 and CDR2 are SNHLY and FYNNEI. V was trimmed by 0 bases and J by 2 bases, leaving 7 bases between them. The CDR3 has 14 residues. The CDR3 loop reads CASSEAPHNYGYTF. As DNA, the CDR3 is TGTGCCAGCAGTGAAGCGCCCCACAACTATGGCTACACCTTC.

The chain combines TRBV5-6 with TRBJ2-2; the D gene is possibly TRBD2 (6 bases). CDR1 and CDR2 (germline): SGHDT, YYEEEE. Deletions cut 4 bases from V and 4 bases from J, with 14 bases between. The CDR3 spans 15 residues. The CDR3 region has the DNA TGTGCCAGCAGCCACCCGGGACTTCGCACCGGGGAGCTGTTTTTT. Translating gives CASSHPGLRTGELFF.

The CDR3 DNA sequence: TGCAGTGCCTTGACTAGCGGCCCTTACGAGCAGTACTTC. Protein: CSALTSGPYEQYF. This sequence joins TRBV20-1 and TRBJ2-7, with 9 bases fitting TRBD2. CDR1 and CDR2 from the germline V gene are DFQATT and SNEGSKA (reference sequence). The CDR3 sequence is 13 residues long. Trimming at V came to 6 bases and at J to 4 bases, leaving 7 bases not matched to a gene.

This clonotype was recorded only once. The CDR3 loop reads CSAFYRGRETQYF. The DNA of the CDR3 is TGCAGTGCTTTTTACAGGGGACGAGAGACCCAGTACTTC. The chain has TRBV20-1 and TRBJ2-5, with TRBD1 identical over 7 bases. CDR1 is DFQATT and CDR2 is SNEGSKA in the germline V gene (reference sequence). The V gene end was trimmed by 5 bases and the J gene end by 4 bases; junction bases not matched to a gene: 7. CDR3 length: 13 residues.

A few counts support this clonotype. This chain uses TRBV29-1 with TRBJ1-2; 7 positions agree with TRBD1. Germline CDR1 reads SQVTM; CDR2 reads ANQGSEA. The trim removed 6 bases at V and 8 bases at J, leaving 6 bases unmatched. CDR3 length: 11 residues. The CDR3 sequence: CSVGGQEGYTF. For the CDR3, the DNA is TGCAGCGTGGGTGGACAGGAGGGCTACACCTTC.

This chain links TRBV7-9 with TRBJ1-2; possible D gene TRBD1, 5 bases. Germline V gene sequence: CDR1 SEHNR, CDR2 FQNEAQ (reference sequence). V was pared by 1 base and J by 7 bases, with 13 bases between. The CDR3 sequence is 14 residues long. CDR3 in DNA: TGTGCCAGCAGCTTAGTGGGACTGGCCGGTGGCTACACCTTC. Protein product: CASSLVGLAGGYTF.

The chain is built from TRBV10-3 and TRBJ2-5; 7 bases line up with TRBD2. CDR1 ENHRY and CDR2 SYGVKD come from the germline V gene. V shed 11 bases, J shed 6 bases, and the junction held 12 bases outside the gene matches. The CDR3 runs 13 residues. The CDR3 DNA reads TGTGCCTCATGCGGACTAGATTGGAAGACCCAGTACTTC. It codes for CASCGLDWKTQYF.

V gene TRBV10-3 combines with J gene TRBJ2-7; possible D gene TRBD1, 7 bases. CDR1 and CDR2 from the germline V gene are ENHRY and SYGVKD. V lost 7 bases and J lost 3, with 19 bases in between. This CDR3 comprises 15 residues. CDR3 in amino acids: CAIKEGPYRGYEQYF. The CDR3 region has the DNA TGTGCCATCAAGGAGGGCCCCTACAGGGGCTACGAGCAGTACTTC.

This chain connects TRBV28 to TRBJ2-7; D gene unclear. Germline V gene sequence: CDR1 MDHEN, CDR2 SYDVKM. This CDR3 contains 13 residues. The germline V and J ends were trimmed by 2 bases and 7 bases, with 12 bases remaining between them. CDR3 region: CASSLRGSNEQYF. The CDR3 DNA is TGTGCCAGCAGTTTAAGAGGTAGCAATGAGCAGTACTTC.

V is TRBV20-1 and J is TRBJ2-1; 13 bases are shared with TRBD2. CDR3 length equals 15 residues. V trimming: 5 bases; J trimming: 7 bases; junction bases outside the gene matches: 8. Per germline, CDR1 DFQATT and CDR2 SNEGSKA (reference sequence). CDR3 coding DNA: TGCAGTGCTTTCGGACTAGCGGGAGTCCCTAATGAGCAGTTCTTC. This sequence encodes CSAFGLAGVPNEQFF.

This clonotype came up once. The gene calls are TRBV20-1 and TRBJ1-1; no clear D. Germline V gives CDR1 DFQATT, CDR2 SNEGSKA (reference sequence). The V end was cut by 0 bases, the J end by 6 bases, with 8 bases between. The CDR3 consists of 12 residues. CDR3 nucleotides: TGCAGTGCTAGAGAGGGTATCTCTGAAGCTTTCTTT. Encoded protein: CSAREGISEAFF.

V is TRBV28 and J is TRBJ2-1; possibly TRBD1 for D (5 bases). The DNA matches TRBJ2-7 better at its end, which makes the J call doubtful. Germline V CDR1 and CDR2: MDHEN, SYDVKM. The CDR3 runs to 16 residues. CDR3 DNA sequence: TGTGCCAGCAGTCTGATTTGGTGGGGCTCCTACAATGAGCAGTACTTC. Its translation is CASSLIWWGSYNEQYF.

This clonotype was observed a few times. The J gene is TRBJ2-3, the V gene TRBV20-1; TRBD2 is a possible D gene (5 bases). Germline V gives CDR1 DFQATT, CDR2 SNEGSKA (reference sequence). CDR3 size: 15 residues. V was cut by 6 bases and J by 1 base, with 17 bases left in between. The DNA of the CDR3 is TGCAGTGCCGACTCCTGGGGTAGCGGCACAGATACGCAGTATTTT. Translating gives CSADSWGSGTDTQYF.

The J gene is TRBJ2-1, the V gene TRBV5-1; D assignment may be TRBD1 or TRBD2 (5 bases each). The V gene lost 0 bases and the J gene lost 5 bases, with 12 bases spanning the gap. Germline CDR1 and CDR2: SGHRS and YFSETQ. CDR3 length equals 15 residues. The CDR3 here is CASSLGGPYNNEQFF. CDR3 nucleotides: TGCGCCAGCAGCTTGGGGGGACCCTATAACAATGAGCAGTTCTTC. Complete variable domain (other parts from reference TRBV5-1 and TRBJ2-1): KAGVTQTPRYLIKTRGQQVTLSCSPISGHRSVSWYQQTPGQGLQFLFEYFSETQRNKGNFPGRFSGRQFSNSRSEMNVSTLELGDSALYLCASSLGGPYNNEQFFGPGTRLTVL.

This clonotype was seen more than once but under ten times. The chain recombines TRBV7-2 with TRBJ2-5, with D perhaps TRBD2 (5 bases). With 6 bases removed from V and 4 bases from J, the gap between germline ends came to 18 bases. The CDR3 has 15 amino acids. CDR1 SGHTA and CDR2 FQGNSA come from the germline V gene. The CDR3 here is CASRKSGASRETQYF. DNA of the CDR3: TGTGCCAGCAGAAAAAGTGGAGCTAGCCGAGAGACCCAGTACTTC.

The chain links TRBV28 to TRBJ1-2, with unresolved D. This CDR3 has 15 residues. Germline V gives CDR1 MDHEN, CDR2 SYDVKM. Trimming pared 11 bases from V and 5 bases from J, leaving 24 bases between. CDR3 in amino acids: CAGTQRSPNPYGYTF. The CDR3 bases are TGTGCCGGCACCCAGCGGAGCCCGAACCCTTATGGCTACACCTTC.

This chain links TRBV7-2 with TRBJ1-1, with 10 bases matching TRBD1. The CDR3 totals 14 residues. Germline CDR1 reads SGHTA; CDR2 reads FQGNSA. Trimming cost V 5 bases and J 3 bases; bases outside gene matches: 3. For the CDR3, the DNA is TGTGCCAGCAGCGAGGGACAGGGGTACACTGAAGCTTTCTTT. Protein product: CASSEGQGYTEAFF.

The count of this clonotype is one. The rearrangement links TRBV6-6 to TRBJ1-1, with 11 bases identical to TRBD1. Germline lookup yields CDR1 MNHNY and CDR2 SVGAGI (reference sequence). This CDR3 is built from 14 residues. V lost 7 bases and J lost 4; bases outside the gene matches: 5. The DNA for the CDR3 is TGTGCCAGCAATGGACAGGGGGCGTTCACTGAAGCTTTCTTT. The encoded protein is CASNGQGAFTEAFF.

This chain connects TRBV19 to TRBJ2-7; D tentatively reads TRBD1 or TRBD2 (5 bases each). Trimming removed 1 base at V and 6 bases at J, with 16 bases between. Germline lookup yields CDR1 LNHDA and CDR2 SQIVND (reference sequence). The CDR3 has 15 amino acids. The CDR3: CASSIAGTAPSEQYF. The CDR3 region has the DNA TGTGCCAGTAGTATAGCGGGGACCGCTCCTAGCGAGCAGTACTTC.

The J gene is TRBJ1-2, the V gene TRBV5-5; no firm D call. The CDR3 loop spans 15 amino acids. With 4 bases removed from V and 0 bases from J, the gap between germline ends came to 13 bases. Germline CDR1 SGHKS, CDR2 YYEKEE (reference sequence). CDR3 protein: CASSPIVGTNYGYTF. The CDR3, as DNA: TGTGCCAGCAGCCCCATAGTGGGTACTAACTATGGCTACACCTTC. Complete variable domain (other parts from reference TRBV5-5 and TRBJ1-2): DAGVTQSPTHLIKTRGQQVTLRCSPISGHKSVSWYQQVLGQGPQFIFQYYEKEERGRGNFPDRFSARQFPNYSSELNVNALLLGDSALYLCASSPIVGTNYGYTFGSGTRLTVV.

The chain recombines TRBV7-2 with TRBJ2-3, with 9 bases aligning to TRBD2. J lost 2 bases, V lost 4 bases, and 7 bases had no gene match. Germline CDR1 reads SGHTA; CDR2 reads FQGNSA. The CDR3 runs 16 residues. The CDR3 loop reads CASSWTSVIPTDTQYF. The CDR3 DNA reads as TGTGCCAGCAGCTGGACTAGCGTTATACCCACAGATACGCAGTATTTT.